The sequence of this T cell receptor beta chain was determined in a study of T cell repertoires in cytomegalovirus infection (dated by TCRdb to about 2019). Looking at the study overall: The HLA type of each donor mattered for the analysis, because public TCR beta signatures pointed to carriage of CMV infection along with the matching HLA type. On the study overall, not on this receptor specifically: In both this cohort and an independent cohort of more than 350 donors, the cumulative frequency of public TCR beta family members distinguished carriers of CMV infection plus the relevant HLA type. The ex vivo response was dominated by HLA-C-restricted CMV-specific TCR beta clonotypes, which also provided the single most frequent clonotype in two of eight donors.

Reading from cysteine to phenylalanine, the CDR3 counts 19 amino acids. Of all the DNA, just the CDR3 is kept, 57 bases in frame from base 1. For CDR1 and CDR2, the germline V gene (reference sequence) lists DFQATT and SNEGSKA. Cut back by 1 base and 4 bases, the V and J ends lie 28 bases apart. Many counts were recorded for this clonotype. This receptor's antigen is unknown. Base qualities are not provided; no much larger clone lies one nucleotide away. For sequencing, an Illumina HiSeq 1500 was employed. The raw public data were reprocessed by TCRdb itself: fastp quality trimming at Q25, MiXCR clonotype calling, in-frame beta chains only. When rows share a CDR3 protein, they turn into one entry using the most common DNA and genes. For this sample the table gives 150,000 to 200,000 distinct CDR3 sequences, of which approximately 17% were detected only once. The ten largest clones capture about 19% of the sample.

Here the chain combines TRBV20-1 and TRBJ1-2; 5 matching bases give a weak D call of TRBD1. The sequenced sample consisted of CD8+ T cells from PBMCs. This clonotype was sampled from a human donor in good health (CMV status not recorded). Some clones in this sample may be carry-over from other donors' samples. The DNA reads as follows: TGCAGTGCTAGAGGACCCGATGCAGGTCCTGCTACAGGTCCCTATGGCTACACCTTC. Its protein is CSARGPDAGPATGPYGYTF.